The entry below gives a single T cell receptor (beta chain) sequence along with its context. The antigen is unknown. The CDR3 runs to 15 residues. Per the germline V gene, CDR1 is PRHDT and CDR2 is FYEKMQ (reference sequence). This sample is drawn from a study of CXCR3-negative and CXCR3-positive naive CD8 T cells. Study conclusions and caveats: Cryopreserved cells showed partially decreased CXCR3 expression, and most assays used fresh PBMCs. CXCR3-negative naive cells had less hydrophobic TRB CDR3s than did CXCR3-positive naive cells. Similar TRBV-TRBJ usage was seen in naive cells (both CXCR3-negative and CXCR3-positive), but memory cells differed.

The authors prepared UMI-labeled TRB cDNA libraries by 5' RACE. TCRdb re-called the 5' RACE reads and gives one entry per CDR3 protein, without DNA. The sample totals several thousand distinct CDR3 sequences. Using triplicate sorts, some 300,000 cells were collected each time from every CD8+ T cell subset. The sequencing sample was made of naive CXCR3- CD8+ T cells from blood. This sample's subset: CD45RO-CCR7+CD27+CD95- naive CD8+ T cells lacking CXCR3 (TNR3-). The clonotype comes from a human donor in good health. Some clones in this sample may be carry-over from other donors' samples. This sequence joins TRBV13 and TRBJ2-1; TCRdb proposes TRBD1, but this gene call is untestable without DNA. The CDR3 sequence is CASSGPEEVYNEQFF.